The rows below give T cell receptor beta chains drawn from one sample of a study of CD8 T cells in Susac syndrome. In TCRdb, the immunoSEQ multiplex PCR reads were re-called with MiXCR into one record per CDR3 protein. This table has over 300,000 distinct CDR3 sequences, about 90% appearing once. The sequenced material came from CD4+ T cells from PBMCs. These receptors originate from a human donor with multiple sclerosis. The CDR3 runs from the conserved cysteine through the conserved F or W. A D gene is named only where the DNA matches it firmly. Some rows have no size entry. The others give once, few or many, or a class for an expanded clone.

J,size,V,D,DNA,CDR3
TRBJ1-2,once,TRBV30,NA,TGTGCCTGGAGTGTACAGGGCTGGTTTGGCTACACCTTC,CAWSVQGWFGYTF
TRBJ2-7,NA,TRBV24-1,NA,TGTGCCACCAGTGATTCCCGAACTAGTAACGAGCAGTACTTC,CATSDSRTSNEQYF
TRBJ2-2,NA,TRBV7-3,NA,TGTGCCAGCAGCCCCGAGGGGGGCGGAAACACCGGGGAGCTGTTTTTT,CASSPEGGGNTGELFF
TRBJ1-5,NA,TRBV9,NA,TGTGCCAGCAGCGTAGAAGGGTCTAGCAGTCAGCCCCAGCATTTT,CASSVEGSSSQPQHF
TRBJ2-1,NA,TRBV20-1,TRBD2,TGCAGTGCTAGAGATCTAGCGGGATCCTCCTACAATGAGCAGTTCTTC,CSARDLAGSSYNEQFF
TRBJ2-3,NA,TRBV11-3,TRBD2,TGTGCCAGCAGCCCCGGGACTAGCGGGAGTATCGATACGCAGTATTTT,CASSPGTSGSIDTQYF
TRBJ2-1,NA,TRBV12-3/TRBV12-4,NA,TGTGCCAGCAATAAACAGGGTAGCTCCTACAATGAGCAGTTCTTC,CASNKQGSSYNEQFF
TRBJ2-5,NA,TRBV5-1,NA,TGCGCCAGCAGCTTGGGGGGGGCTGGAGAAGAGACCCAGTACTTC,CASSLGGAGEETQYF
TRBJ1-1,NA,TRBV2,NA,TGTGCCAGCAAGGGCCTGCGGGAGGCTGAAGCTTTCTTT,CASKGLREAEAFF
TRBJ2-3,once,TRBV23-1,TRBD2,TGCGCCAGCACCTGGACTAGCGGGAGGCTCTTCAATAGCACAGATACGCAGTATTTT,CASTWTSGRLFNSTDTQYF
TRBJ2-1,NA,TRBV7-3,TRBD2,TGTGCCAGCAGCACGACTCCCAGCGGGGGATTCAATGAGCAGTTCTTC,CASSTTPSGGFNEQFF
TRBJ1-2,NA,TRBV30,NA,TGTGCCTGGAGTGATGTCGCCGCCGGCTTTAACTATGGCTACACCTTC,CAWSDVAAGFNYGYTF